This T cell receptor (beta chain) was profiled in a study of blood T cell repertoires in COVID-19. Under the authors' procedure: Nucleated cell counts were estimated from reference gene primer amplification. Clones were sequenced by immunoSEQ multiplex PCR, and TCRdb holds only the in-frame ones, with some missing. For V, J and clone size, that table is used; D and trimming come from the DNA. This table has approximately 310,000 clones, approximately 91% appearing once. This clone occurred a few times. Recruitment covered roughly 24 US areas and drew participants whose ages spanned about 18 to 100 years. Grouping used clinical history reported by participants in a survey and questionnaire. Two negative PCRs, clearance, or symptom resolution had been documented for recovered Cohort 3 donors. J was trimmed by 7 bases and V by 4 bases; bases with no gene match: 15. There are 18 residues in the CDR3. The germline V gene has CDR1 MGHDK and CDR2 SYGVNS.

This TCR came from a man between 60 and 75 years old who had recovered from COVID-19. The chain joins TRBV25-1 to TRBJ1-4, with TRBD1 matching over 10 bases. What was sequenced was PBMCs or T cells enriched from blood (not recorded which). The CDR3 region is CASSGSDRGRRYVEKLFF. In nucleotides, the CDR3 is TGTGCCAGCAGTGGTTCTGACAGGGGGCGAAGATACGTTGAAAAACTGTTTTTT.